This T cell receptor (beta chain) was captured in a study of graft-versus-host responses after intestinal transplantation. On the study more broadly: Anti-thymocyte globulin was used for induction in all recipients, who then took tacrolimus and steroids for two to four years. Findings and limits, study-wide: Where graft-donor T cell macrochimerism was present, patients had high graft-versus-host to host-versus-graft clonal ratios in allografts. Researchers found GvH clones in recipient marrow, and some showed up first in ileum or blood. The study associated peak circulating GvH clone levels with early post-transplant HvG declines.

As regards this clone: Its antigen is as yet unknown.

Repertoires were generated with immunoSEQ multiplex PCR, while TCRdb's copy carries only in-frame clones and drops some. The repertoire includes some 120,000 clones, approximately 90% of them detected once, and more than 0.15% sits in the top ten. Germline V gene data show CDR1 as SGHKS and CDR2 as YYEKEE (reference sequence). The CDR3 has 13 residues. The V and J ends lost 0 bases and 10 bases, in that order; junction bases with no gene match: 1. This clonotype was obtained from a human donor who received an intestinal transplant. The V and J genes are TRBV5-5 and TRBJ2-1; 10 nucleotides align to TRBD2. The material was unstimulated CD4+ T cells sorted from spleen or lymph node cells, obtained before intestinal transplant. The CDR3 DNA is TGTGCCAGCAGCTTGGTACTAGCGGGAGAGCAGTTCTTC. It encodes CASSLVLAGEQFF.